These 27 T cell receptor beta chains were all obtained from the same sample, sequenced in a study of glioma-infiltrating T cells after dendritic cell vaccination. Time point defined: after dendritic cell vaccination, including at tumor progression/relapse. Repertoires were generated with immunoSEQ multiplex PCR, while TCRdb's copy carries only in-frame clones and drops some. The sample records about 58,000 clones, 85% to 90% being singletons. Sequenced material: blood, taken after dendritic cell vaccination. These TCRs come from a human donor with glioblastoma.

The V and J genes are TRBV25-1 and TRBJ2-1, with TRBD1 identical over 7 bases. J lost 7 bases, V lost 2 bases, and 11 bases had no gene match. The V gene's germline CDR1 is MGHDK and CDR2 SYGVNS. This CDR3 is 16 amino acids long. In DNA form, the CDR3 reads TGTGCCAGCAGTGAACCCCCACACAGGGGACATAATGAGCAGTTCTTC. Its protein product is CASSEPPHRGHNEQFF. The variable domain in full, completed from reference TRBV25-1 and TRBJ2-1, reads EADIYQTPRYLVIGTGKKITLECSQTMGHDKMYWYQQDPGMELHLIHYSYGVNSTEKGDLSSESTVSRIRTEHFPLTLESARPSHTSQYLCASSEPPHRGHNEQFFGPGTRLTVL.

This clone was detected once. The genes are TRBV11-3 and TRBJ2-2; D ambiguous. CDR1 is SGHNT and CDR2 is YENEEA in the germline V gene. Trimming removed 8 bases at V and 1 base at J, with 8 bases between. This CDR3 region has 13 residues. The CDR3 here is CASYAGNTGELFF. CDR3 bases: TGTGCCAGCTATGCCGGGAACACCGGGGAGCTGTTTTTT.

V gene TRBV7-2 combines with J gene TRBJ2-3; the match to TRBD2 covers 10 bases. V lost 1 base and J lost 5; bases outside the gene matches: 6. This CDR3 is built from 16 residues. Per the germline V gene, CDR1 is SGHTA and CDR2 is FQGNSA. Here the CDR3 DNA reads TGTGCCAGCAGCTTAGTAGCGGGGGGTCGGGAAGATACGCAGTATTTT. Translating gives CASSLVAGGREDTQYF.

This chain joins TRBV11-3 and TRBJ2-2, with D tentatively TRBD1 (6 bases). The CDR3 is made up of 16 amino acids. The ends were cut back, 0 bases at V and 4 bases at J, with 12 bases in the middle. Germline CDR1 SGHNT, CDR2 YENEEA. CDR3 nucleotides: TGTGCCAGCAGCTTAGAGGGGGTCAGGGGCACCGGGGAGCTGTTTTTT. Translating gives CASSLEGVRGTGELFF.

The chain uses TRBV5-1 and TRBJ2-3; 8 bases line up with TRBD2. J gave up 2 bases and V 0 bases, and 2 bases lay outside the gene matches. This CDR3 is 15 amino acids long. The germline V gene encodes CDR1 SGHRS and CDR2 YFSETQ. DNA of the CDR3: TGCGCCAGCAGCTTGGTAGCGGGGCTCACAGATACGCAGTATTTT. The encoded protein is CASSLVAGLTDTQYF. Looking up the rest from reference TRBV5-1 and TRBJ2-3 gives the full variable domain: KAGVTQTPRYLIKTRGQQVTLSCSPISGHRSVSWYQQTPGQGLQFLFEYFSETQRNKGNFPGRFSGRQFSNSRSEMNVSTLELGDSALYLCASSLVAGLTDTQYFGPGTRLTVL.

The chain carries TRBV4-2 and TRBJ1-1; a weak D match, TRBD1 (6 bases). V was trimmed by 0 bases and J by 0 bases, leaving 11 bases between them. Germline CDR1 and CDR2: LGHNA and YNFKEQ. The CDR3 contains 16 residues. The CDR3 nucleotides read TGTGCCAGCAGCCAAGAGACACCAGGGGTGAACACTGAAGCTTTCTTT. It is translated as CASSQETPGVNTEAFF.

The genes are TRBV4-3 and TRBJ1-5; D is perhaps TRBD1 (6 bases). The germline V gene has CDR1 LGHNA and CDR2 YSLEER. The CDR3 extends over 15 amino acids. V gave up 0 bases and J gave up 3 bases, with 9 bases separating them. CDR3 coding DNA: TGCGCCAGCAGCCAAGACAGGGGATACAATCAGCCCCAGCATTTT. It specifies CASSQDRGYNQPQHF.

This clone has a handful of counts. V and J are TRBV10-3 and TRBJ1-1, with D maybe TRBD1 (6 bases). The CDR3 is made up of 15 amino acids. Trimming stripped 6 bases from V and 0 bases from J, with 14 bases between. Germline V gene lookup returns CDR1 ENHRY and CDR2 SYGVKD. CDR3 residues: CAISEQGTMNTEAFF. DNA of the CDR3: TGTGCCATCAGCGAACAGGGTACCATGAACACTGAAGCTTTCTTT.

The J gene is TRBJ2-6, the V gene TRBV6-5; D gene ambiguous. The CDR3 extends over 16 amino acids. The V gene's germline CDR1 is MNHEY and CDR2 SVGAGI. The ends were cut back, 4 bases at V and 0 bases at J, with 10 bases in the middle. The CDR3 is CASSCPEVSGANVLTF. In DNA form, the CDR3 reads TGTGCCAGCAGTTGTCCAGAGGTCTCTGGGGCCAACGTCCTGACTTTC.

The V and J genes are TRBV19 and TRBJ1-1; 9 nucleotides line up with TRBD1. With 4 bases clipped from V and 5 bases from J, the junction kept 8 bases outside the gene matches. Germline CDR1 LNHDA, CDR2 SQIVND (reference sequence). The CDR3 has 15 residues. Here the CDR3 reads CASSNRGTGRTEAFF. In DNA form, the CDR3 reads TGTGCCAGTAGTAATCGGGGGACAGGGAGGACTGAAGCTTTCTTT. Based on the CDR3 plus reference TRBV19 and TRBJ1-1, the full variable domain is DGGITQSPKYLFRKEGQNVTLSCEQNLNHDAMYWYRQDPGQGLRLIYYSQIVNDFQKGDIAEGYSVSREKKESFPLTVTSAQKNPTAFYLCASSNRGTGRTEAFFGQGTRLTVV.

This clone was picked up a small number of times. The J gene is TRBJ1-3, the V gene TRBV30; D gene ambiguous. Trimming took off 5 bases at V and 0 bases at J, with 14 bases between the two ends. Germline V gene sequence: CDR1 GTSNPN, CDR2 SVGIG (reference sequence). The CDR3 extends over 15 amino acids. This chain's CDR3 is CAWGLGAISGNTIYF. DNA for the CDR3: TGTGCCTGGGGACTCGGTGCCATCTCTGGAAACACCATATATTTT.

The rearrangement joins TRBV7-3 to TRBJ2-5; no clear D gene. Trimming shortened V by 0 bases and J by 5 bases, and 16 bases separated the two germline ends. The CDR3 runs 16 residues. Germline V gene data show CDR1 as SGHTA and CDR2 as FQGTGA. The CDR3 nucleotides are TGTGCCAGCAGCTTAACGTATGAGCGCGGTCGGGAGACCCAGTACTTC. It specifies CASSLTYERGRETQYF.

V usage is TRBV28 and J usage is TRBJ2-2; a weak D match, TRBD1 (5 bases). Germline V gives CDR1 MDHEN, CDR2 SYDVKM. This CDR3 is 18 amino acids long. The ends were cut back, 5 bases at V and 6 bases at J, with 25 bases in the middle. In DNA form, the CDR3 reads TGTGCCAGCAGTCACAGACCGAGTCAGGGTAGGACGCCCGGGGAGCTGTTTTTT. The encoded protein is CASSHRPSQGRTPGELFF.

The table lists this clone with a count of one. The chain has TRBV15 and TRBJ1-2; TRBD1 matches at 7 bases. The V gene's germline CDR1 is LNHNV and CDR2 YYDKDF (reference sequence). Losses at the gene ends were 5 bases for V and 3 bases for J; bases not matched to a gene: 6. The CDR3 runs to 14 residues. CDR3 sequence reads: CATSAYRGDYGYTF. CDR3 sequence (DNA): TGTGCCACCAGCGCGTACAGGGGTGACTATGGCTACACCTTC.

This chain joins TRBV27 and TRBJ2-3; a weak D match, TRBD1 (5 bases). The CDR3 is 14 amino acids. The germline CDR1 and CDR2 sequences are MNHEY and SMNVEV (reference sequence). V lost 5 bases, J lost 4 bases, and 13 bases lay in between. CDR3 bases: TGTGCCAGCAGTATCAGGGTTGGGGCAGATACGCAGTATTTT. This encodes CASSIRVGADTQYF.

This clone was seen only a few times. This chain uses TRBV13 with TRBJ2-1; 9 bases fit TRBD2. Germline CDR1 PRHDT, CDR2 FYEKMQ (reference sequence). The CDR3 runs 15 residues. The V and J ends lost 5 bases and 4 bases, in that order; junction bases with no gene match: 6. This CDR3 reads CASSISGGKYNEQFF. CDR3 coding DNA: TGTGCCAGCAGCATCAGCGGGGGGAAATACAATGAGCAGTTCTTC. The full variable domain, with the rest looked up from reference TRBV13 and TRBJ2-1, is AAGVIQSPRHLIKEKRETATLKCYPIPRHDTVYWYQQGPGQDPQFLISFYEKMQSDKGSIPDRFSAQQFSDYHSELNMSSLELGDSALYFCASSISGGKYNEQFFGPGTRLTVL.

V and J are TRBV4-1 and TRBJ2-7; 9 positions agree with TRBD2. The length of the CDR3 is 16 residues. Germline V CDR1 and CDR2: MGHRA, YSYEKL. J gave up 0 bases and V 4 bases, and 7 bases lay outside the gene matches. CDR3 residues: CASSPTRGGSSYEQYF. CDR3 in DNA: TGCGCCAGCAGCCCCACGCGGGGGGGTAGCTCCTACGAGCAGTACTTC.

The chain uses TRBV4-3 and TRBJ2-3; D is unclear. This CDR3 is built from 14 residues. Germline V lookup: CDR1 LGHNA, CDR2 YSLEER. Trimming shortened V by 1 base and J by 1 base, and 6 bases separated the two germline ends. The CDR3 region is CASSQVYGTDTQYF. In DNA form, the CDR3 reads TGCGCCAGCAGCCAAGTCTATGGCACAGATACGCAGTATTTT.

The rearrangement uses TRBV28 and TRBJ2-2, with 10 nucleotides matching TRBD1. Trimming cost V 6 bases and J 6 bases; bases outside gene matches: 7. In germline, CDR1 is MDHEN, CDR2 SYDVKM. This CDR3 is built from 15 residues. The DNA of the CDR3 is TGTGCCAGCAGACAGAGACAGGGGGCGGCCGGGGAGCTGTTTTTT. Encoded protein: CASRQRQGAAGELFF. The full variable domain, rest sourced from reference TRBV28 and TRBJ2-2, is DVKVTQSSRYLVKRTGEKVFLECVQDMDHENMFWYRQDPGLGLRLIYFSYDVKMKEKGDIPEGYSVSREKKERFSLILESASTNQTSMYLCASRQRQGAAGELFFGEGSRLTVL.

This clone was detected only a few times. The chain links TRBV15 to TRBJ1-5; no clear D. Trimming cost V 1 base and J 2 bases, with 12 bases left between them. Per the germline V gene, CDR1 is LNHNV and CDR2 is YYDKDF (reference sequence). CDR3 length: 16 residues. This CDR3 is CATSRAPARGNQPQHF. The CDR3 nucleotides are TGTGCCACCAGCAGAGCCCCCGCGCGGGGCAATCAGCCCCAGCATTTT.

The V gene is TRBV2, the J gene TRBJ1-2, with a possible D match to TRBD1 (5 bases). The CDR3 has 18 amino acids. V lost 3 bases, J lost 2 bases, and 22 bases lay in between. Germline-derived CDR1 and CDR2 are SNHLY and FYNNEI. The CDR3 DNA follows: TGTGCCAGCAGTGATGCCCCAGGGATCCCCGCCACCAACTATGGCTACACCTTC. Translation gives CASSDAPGIPATNYGYTF.

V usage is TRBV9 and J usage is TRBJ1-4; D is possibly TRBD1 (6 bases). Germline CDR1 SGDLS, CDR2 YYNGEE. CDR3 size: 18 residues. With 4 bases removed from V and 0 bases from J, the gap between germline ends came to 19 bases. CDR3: CASSKEGGEGATNEKLFF. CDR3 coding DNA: TGTGCCAGCAGCAAAGAGGGAGGGGAGGGGGCAACTAATGAAAAACTGTTTTTT.

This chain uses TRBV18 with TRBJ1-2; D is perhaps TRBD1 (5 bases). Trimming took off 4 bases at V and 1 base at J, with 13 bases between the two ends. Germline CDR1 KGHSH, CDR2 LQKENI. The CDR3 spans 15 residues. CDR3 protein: CASSQLGGINYGYTF. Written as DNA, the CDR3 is TGTGCCAGCTCACAACTCGGGGGAATTAACTATGGCTACACCTTC.

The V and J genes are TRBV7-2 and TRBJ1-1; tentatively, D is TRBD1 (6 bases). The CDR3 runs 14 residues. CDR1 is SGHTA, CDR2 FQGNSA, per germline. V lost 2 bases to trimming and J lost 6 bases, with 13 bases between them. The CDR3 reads CASSLIPGTSEAFF. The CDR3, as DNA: TGTGCCAGCAGCTTAATACCAGGGACATCTGAAGCTTTCTTT.

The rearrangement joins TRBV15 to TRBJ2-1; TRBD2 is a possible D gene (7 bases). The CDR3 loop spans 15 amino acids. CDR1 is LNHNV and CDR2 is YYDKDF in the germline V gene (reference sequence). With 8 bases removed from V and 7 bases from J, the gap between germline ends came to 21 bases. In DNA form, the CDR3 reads TGTGCCACCGCGAGGTGGGGGGGGCTGATAAATGAGCAGTTCTTC. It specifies CATARWGGLINEQFF. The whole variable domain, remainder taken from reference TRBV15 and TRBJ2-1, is DAMVIQNPRYQVTQFGKPVTLSCSQTLNHNVMYWYQQKSSQAPKLLFHYYDKDFNNEADTPDNFQSRRPNTSFCFLDIRSPGLGDTAMYLCATARWGGLINEQFFGPGTRLTVL.

CDR3 sequence: CASSWGTGVMNTEAFF. In nucleotides, the CDR3 is TGCGCCAGCAGCTGGGGGACAGGCGTCATGAACACTGAAGCTTTCTTT. V is TRBV5-1 and J is TRBJ1-1; 8 positions agree with TRBD1. Germline V gives CDR1 SGHRS, CDR2 YFSETQ. The trim removed 3 bases at V and 0 bases at J, leaving 7 bases unmatched. This CDR3 spans 16 amino acids.

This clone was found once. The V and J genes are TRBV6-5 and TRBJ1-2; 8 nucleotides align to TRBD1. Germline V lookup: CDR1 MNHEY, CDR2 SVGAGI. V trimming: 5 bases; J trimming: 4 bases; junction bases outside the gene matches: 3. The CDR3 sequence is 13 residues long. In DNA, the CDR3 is TGTGCCAGCAGTCCGACAGGGGCCTATGGCTACACCTTC. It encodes CASSPTGAYGYTF.